The 21 T cell receptor beta chains presented below share a single source sample, sequenced in a study of OX40 agonist ivuxolimab in advanced cancers. Some clones are missing from TCRdb's copy, which holds only in-frame ones; the method was immunoSEQ multiplex PCR. The data show around 67,000 clones, approximately 90% seen once. The material was CD4+ or CD8+ T cells sorted from blood, obtained in a trial of the OX40 agonist ivuxolimab. All receptors derive from an adult with an advanced solid tumor such as melanoma, head and neck, liver or kidney cancer.

The V and J genes are TRBV7-2 and TRBJ2-3, with 9 bases aligning to TRBD1. V was clipped by 2 bases and J by 2 bases; unmatched bases: 5. The V gene's germline CDR1 is SGHTA and CDR2 FQGNSA. The CDR3 contains 16 residues. CDR3 sequence: CASSLLRTGVTDTQYF. Written as DNA, the CDR3 is TGTGCCAGCAGCTTACTACGGACAGGGGTCACAGATACGCAGTATTTT. The full variable domain, its missing parts supplied by reference TRBV7-2 and TRBJ2-3, is GAGVSQSPSNKVTEKGKDVELRCDPISGHTALYWYRQSLGQGLEFLIYFQGNSAPDKSGLPSDRFSAERTGGSVSTLTIQRTQQEDSAVYLCASSLLRTGVTDTQYFGPGTRLTVL.

The rearrangement uses TRBV28 and TRBJ1-1; no clear D gene. CDR1 is MDHEN, CDR2 SYDVKM, per germline. Trimming removed 2 bases from V and 0 bases from J, with 7 bases in between. This CDR3 is built from 14 residues. CDR3 DNA sequence: TGTGCCAGCAGTTTAGCGGTCCTGAACACTGAAGCTTTCTTT. This sequence encodes CASSLAVLNTEAFF.

This clone was picked up one time. The rearrangement joins TRBV27 to TRBJ2-3; TRBD2 matches 9 bases. Germline loops: CDR1 MNHEY, CDR2 SMNVEV (reference sequence). The CDR3 sequence is 14 residues long. J was trimmed by 2 bases and V by 7 bases; bases with no gene match: 4. CDR3 nucleotide sequence: TGTGCCAGCAACCGACTAGCGGACACAGATACGCAGTATTTT. Protein product: CASNRLADTDTQYF.

J is TRBJ1-3 and V is TRBV5-5; D is ambiguous. This CDR3 contains 14 residues. CDR1 is SGHKS, CDR2 YYEKEE, per germline (reference sequence). Deletions cut 4 bases from V and 0 bases from J, with 8 bases between. The DNA for the CDR3 is TGTGCCAGCAGCGCGCTCGGCTCTGGAAACACCATATATTTT. Translation: CASSALGSGNTIYF.

This clone was counted once. The chain is built from TRBV6-5 and TRBJ2-5; 15 nucleotides line up with TRBD2. Germline values: CDR1 MNHEY, CDR2 SVGAGI. The CDR3 runs to 15 residues. J was trimmed by 7 bases and V by 6 bases; bases with no gene match: 6. Here the CDR3 DNA reads TGTGCCAGCAGGCCCCGGACTAGCGGGGGGGGGACCCAGTACTTC. Its translation: CASRPRTSGGGTQYF.

There are a few counts of this clone. The chain uses TRBV11-2 and TRBJ2-1; a weak D match, TRBD2 (6 bases). Germline CDR1 and CDR2: SGHAT and FQNNGV. V was shortened by 5 bases and J by 7 bases, with 21 bases between the two germline ends. CDR3 size: 16 residues. DNA for the CDR3: TGTGCCAGCAGCACCCGGGGCCCGGGAGCTTTAAATGAGCAGTTCTTC. Its protein product is CASSTRGPGALNEQFF. Filled out from reference TRBV11-2 and TRBJ2-1, the complete variable domain reads EAGVAQSPRYKIIEKRQSVAFWCNPISGHATLYWYQQILGQGPKLLIQFQNNGVVDDSQLPKDRFSAERLKGVDSTLKIQPAKLEDSAVYLCASSTRGPGALNEQFFGPGTRLTVL.

This clone was counted once. The V and J genes are TRBV2 and TRBJ2-1, with a possible D match to TRBD2 (6 bases). V gave up 0 bases and J gave up 9 bases, with 12 bases separating them. The CDR3 totals 14 residues. CDR1 is SNHLY and CDR2 is FYNNEI in the germline V gene. The CDR3: CASSEARGAGEQFF. Written as DNA, the CDR3 is TGTGCCAGCAGTGAAGCTCGGGGAGCGGGTGAGCAGTTCTTC.

The chain combines TRBV11-1 with TRBJ1-6, with D unresolved. Germline CDR1 is SGHAT and CDR2 is FQDESV (reference sequence). The V end was cut by 2 bases, the J end by 7 bases, with 9 bases between. The CDR3 has 14 residues. CDR3: CASSLRQENSPLHF. In nucleotides, the CDR3 is TGTGCCAGCAGCTTACGTCAGGAGAATTCACCCCTCCACTTT.

The CDR3 loop is CASSQIRGKRTEAFF. The CDR3 DNA follows: TGTGCCAGCAGCCAGATCCGGGGAAAGCGCACTGAAGCTTTCTTT. The rearrangement links TRBV7-9 to TRBJ1-1; D is ambiguous. V lost 5 bases and J lost 4, with 17 bases in between. The CDR3 covers 15 residues. CDR1 and CDR2 (germline): SEHNR, FQNEAQ (reference sequence).

This chain connects TRBV14 to TRBJ1-1; D gene ambiguous. CDR1 is SGHDN and CDR2 is FVKESK in the germline V gene. V was cut by 5 bases and J by 7 bases, with 11 bases left in between. The CDR3 covers 12 residues. The CDR3 loop reads CASSFLLSEAFF. CDR3 nucleotide sequence: TGTGCCAGCAGCTTCCTCCTGAGTGAAGCTTTCTTT.

The rearrangement joins TRBV7-9 to TRBJ2-7, with 7 bases that match TRBD1. Losses at the gene ends were 1 base for V and 7 bases for J; bases not matched to a gene: 10. Germline CDR1 reads SEHNR; CDR2 reads FQNEAQ (reference sequence). This CDR3 spans 15 amino acids. CDR3 amino acids: CASSLVRGPTREQYF. As DNA, the CDR3 is TGTGCCAGCAGCTTAGTGAGGGGGCCTACGCGGGAGCAGTACTTC.

This clone occurred a few times. The rearrangement links TRBV6-6 to TRBJ2-7, with 9 bases lining up with TRBD2. The V gene's germline CDR1 is MNHNY and CDR2 SVGAGI (reference sequence). The V and J ends lost 7 bases and 4 bases, in that order; junction bases with no gene match: 5. The CDR3 has 13 amino acids. This CDR3 is CASTASGVYEQYF. CDR3 nucleotide sequence: TGTGCCAGCACGGCTAGCGGGGTGTACGAGCAGTACTTC.

In its sample, this clone was seen a few times. The V and J genes are TRBV4-3 and TRBJ1-1; no reliable D call. CDR1 is LGHNA and CDR2 is YSLEER in the germline V gene. Trimming took 0 bases from V and 0 from J, leaving 5 bases between them. CDR3 length equals 14 residues. The CDR3 DNA reads as TGCGCCAGCAGCCAAGAACGGATGAACACTGAAGCTTTCTTT. It specifies CASSQERMNTEAFF.

The V gene is TRBV21-1, the J gene TRBJ1-1. TRBV21-1 is annotated as a pseudogene. The CDR3 runs 17 residues. CDR3 sequence: CASSQTSLHSTNTEAFF. The CDR3 bases are TGTGCCAGCAGCCAAACGAGCCTCCACTCAACGAACACTGAAGCTTTCTTT.

The chain carries TRBV5-1 and TRBJ1-4; TRBD1 matches 10 bases. The CDR3 is 15 amino acids. The V segment lost 4 bases and the J segment 8 bases; nucleotides outside the gene matches: 8. The V gene's germline CDR1 is SGHRS and CDR2 YFSETQ. CDR3 region: CASSTGDRGREKLFF. For the CDR3, the DNA is TGCGCCAGCAGCACAGGGGACAGGGGCAGGGAAAAACTGTTTTTT.

This rearrangement joins TRBV7-2 to TRBJ2-6; D not certain. Between the trimmed V and J ends, which lost 2 bases and 0 bases, there was a span of 8 bases. Per germline, CDR1 SGHTA and CDR2 FQGNSA. The CDR3 contains 16 residues. The CDR3 DNA reads as TGTGCCAGCAGCTTACAGCCCGTCTCTGGGGCCAACGTCCTGACTTTC. It translates to CASSLQPVSGANVLTF.

The chain has TRBV30 and TRBJ1-5; D is unclear. Germline V gene sequence: CDR1 GTSNPN, CDR2 SVGIG (reference sequence). The CDR3 is made up of 13 amino acids. Deletions cut 2 bases from V and 1 base from J, with 6 bases between. The CDR3 loop is CAWSPRSNQPQHF. The CDR3 nucleotides read TGTGCCTGGAGTCCGCGGAGCAATCAGCCCCAGCATTTT.

The rearrangement links TRBV5-6 to TRBJ1-1; D may be TRBD1 (6 bases). The CDR3 consists of 12 residues. The germline CDR1 and CDR2 sequences are SGHDT and YYEEEE. The ends were cut back, 2 bases at V and 9 bases at J, with 11 bases in the middle. In DNA form, the CDR3 reads TGTGCCAGCAGCTTAACAGGGAGAAAAGCTTTCTTT. Translation gives CASSLTGRKAFF.

The genes are TRBV7-6 and TRBJ2-7, with D unclear. The CDR3 is made up of 15 amino acids. Germline CDR1 SGHVS, CDR2 FNYEAQ. V gave up 3 bases and J gave up 4 bases, with 16 bases separating them. CDR3 amino acids: CASSLGSPIIYEQYF. The CDR3 DNA reads as TGTGCCAGCAGCTTGGGCAGCCCGATTATATACGAGCAGTACTTC.

This clone was seen once. The chain has TRBV28 and TRBJ2-3; 8 bases map to TRBD2. Germline V CDR1 and CDR2: MDHEN, SYDVKM. With 6 bases clipped from V and 1 base from J, the junction kept 9 bases outside the gene matches. The CDR3 consists of 16 residues. CDR3 in amino acids: CASRGLSGSGTDTQYF. The CDR3 nucleotides read TGTGCCAGCAGGGGGCTAAGCGGGAGTGGCACAGATACGCAGTATTTT.

V and J are TRBV5-6 and TRBJ2-1; no reliable D call. The germline CDR1 and CDR2 sequences are SGHDT and YYEEEE. The CDR3 runs 11 residues. V shed 5 bases and J shed 8 bases, with 8 bases lying between them. The CDR3 region is CASRTGDEQFF. As DNA, the CDR3 is TGTGCCAGCAGGACTGGGGATGAGCAGTTCTTC.